This T cell receptor beta chain was captured in a study of cytomegalovirus exposure and HLA in healthy donors. Whole-study findings and limits: The authors later linked a missense DCLRE1C variant to TCR beta V- and J-gene trimming.

As for the donors, each was a healthy bone marrow donor. CDR1 and CDR2 (germline): SGHDT, YYEEEE. The V gene lost 5 bases and the J gene lost 6 bases, with 13 bases spanning the gap. This CDR3 region has 13 residues. With 60 Vbeta and 13 Jbeta primers, the PCR was carried out. As processed by the authors: A later analysis tallied tens of millions of unique TCR beta chains, 8.5 million to 11 million of them shared. The protocol was immunoSEQ multiplex PCR, while the TCRdb copy is restricted to in-frame clones and leaves out a portion. V and J calls and clone size follow that table, whereas D and trimming were derived from the DNA. Of about 120,000 clones listed, around 77% are singletons. About this clone itself: Its antigen remains unknown.

Sequenced: PBMCs. This chain connects TRBV5-6 to TRBJ2-3, with D possibly being TRBD2 (5 bases). This TCR derives from a man in his late teens or twenties in good health and CMV-seropositive. CDR3 bases: TGTGCCAGCAGATTCGGAGGTACGGATACGCAGTATTTT. It codes for CASRFGGTDTQYF.